Listed here are 2 T cell receptor beta chains from one sample, sequenced in a study of T-cell memory formation after mild COVID-19. TCRdb recomputed calls from the 5' RACE reads with MiXCR, one row per CDR3 protein. Of hundreds of thousands of distinct CDR3 sequences listed, 20% to 25% are singletons. Sequenced input: PBMCs or a T cell subset sorted from them (not recorded which). The receptors derive from an adult woman who had mild COVID-19 (a few samples of this study predate the infection). Cell type and time point are not known.

This clonotype showed up just once. The chain couples TRBV9 to TRBJ2-5; D might be TRBD1 (5 bases). Trimming cost V 0 bases and J 2 bases, with 14 bases left between them. This CDR3 comprises 16 residues. Looked up from germline, CDR1 is SGDLS and CDR2 is YYNGEE. The CDR3, as DNA: TGTGCCAGCAGCGTAGATGGGGATAGGGGACAAGAGACCCAGTACTTC. Translated: CASSVDGDRGQETQYF.

There are a few counts of this clonotype. This chain links TRBV12-3 or TRBV12-4 with TRBJ2-6; tentatively, D is TRBD1 (6 bases). Trimming took off 4 bases at V and 2 bases at J, with 36 bases between the two ends. There are 24 residues in the CDR3. The CDR3 DNA is TGTGCCAGCAGTTCCTCCTACTCCGGCCGTCAGGGGACCTTCGAGGTCGCTGGGGCCAACGTCCTGACTTTC. It yields the protein CASSSSYSGRQGTFEVAGANVLTF.